These 8 T cell receptor beta chains were all obtained from the same sample, sequenced in a study of shared clonotypes between healthy human individuals. Measured with immunoSEQ multiplex PCR; TCRdb has only the in-frame clones, and not every one. This sample carries 600,000 to 750,000 clones, 55% to 80% of them seen once, and the ten largest clones take over 1.5%. Sequenced input: memory CD4+ T cells sorted from blood. Subset described: CD45RA-negative fraction. The receptors come from a woman between 25 and 40 years old in good health.

The chain is built from TRBV30 and TRBJ2-5; tentatively, D is TRBD2 (5 bases). The closer fit of TRBJ2-7 to the DNA end suggests the J call may be wrong. This CDR3 spans 13 amino acids. Germline assignment: CDR1 GTSNPN and CDR2 SVGIG (reference sequence). DNA for the CDR3: TGTGCCTGGATCAGCGGCAACTCCTACGAGCAGTACTTC. Residues: CAWISGNSYEQYF.

The chain couples TRBV19 to TRBJ2-2; a weak D match, TRBD1 (6 bases). CDR1 and CDR2 (germline): LNHDA, SQIVND (reference sequence). The V end was cut by 4 bases, the J end by 1 base, with 16 bases between. The CDR3 is made up of 17 amino acids. CDR3 in amino acids: CASSKARDKGNTGELFF. CDR3 in DNA: TGTGCCAGTAGTAAAGCCCGGGACAAGGGGAACACCGGGGAGCTGTTTTTT.

CDR3 in DNA: TGTGCCAGTAGTTCCACGGACAGGGCTGGCTACACCTTC. As protein: CASSSTDRAGYTF. This chain connects TRBV19 to TRBJ1-2, with 8 bases that match TRBD1. Germline V gene lookup returns CDR1 LNHDA and CDR2 SQIVND (reference sequence). With 5 bases clipped from V and 7 bases from J, the junction kept 6 bases outside the gene matches. The CDR3 consists of 13 residues.

The chain joins TRBV6-5 to TRBJ2-7; 9 bases agree with TRBD2. V lost 0 bases, J lost 3 bases, and 6 bases stayed unmatched. Per germline, CDR1 MNHEY and CDR2 SVGAGI. The CDR3 is 16 residues long. The CDR3 sequence is CASSYSRASGIYEQYF. DNA for the CDR3: TGTGCCAGCAGTTACTCAAGGGCTAGCGGGATCTACGAGCAGTACTTC.

The V gene is TRBV7-9, the J gene TRBJ1-3, with a tentative D call TRBD1 (6 bases). The CDR3 runs 15 residues. The V gene lost 4 bases and the J gene lost 3 bases, with 13 bases spanning the gap. Germline CDR1 reads SEHNR; CDR2 reads FQNEAQ (reference sequence). CDR3 protein: CASSSYREDGNTIYF. The CDR3 nucleotides read TGTGCCAGCAGCTCCTACAGGGAGGATGGAAACACCATATATTTT.

This clone was counted once. The chain joins TRBV6-1 to TRBJ2-1; D not resolved. The CDR3 is 13 amino acids. CDR1 is MNHNS, CDR2 SASEGT, per germline. The V end lost 8 bases, the J end lost 0 bases, and 8 bases lay between the germline ends. The DNA for the CDR3 is TGTGCCAGCCCAGGAAGCTCCTACAATGAGCAGTTCTTC. As protein: CASPGSSYNEQFF.

This clone was observed a few times. V and J are TRBV4-1 and TRBJ1-2, with a possible D match to TRBD1 (5 bases). This CDR3 region has 15 residues. The V gene lost 0 bases and the J gene lost 4 bases, with 12 bases spanning the gap. CDR1 is MGHRA, CDR2 YSYEKL, per germline. CDR3 DNA: TGCGCCAGCAGCCAAGATCGTGGAGGGGTCTATGGCTACACCTTC. This gives the protein CASSQDRGGVYGYTF.

The gene calls are TRBV11-2 and TRBJ1-1; the D is unclear. CDR1 and CDR2 (germline): SGHAT, FQNNGV. This CDR3 contains 13 residues. The V end lost 2 bases, the J end lost 5 bases, and 9 bases lay between the germline ends. The CDR3: CASSLRGETEAFF. CDR3 DNA sequence: TGTGCCAGCAGCTTACGGGGAGAAACTGAAGCTTTCTTT.